The 31 T cell receptor beta chains below were found in one sample sequenced in a study of T cell repertoires in urothelial bladder cancer. The table came from immunoSEQ multiplex PCR; TCRdb's copy has only in-frame clones and leaves some out. Of approximately 9,000 clones in the sample, around 58% were seen once. The sample was tumor-infiltrating cells from bladder cancer. These receptors all stem from a human donor with urothelial carcinoma.

The chain is built from TRBV14 and TRBJ1-6; a possible D gene is TRBD1 (6 bases). The CDR3 loop spans 16 amino acids. Looked up from germline, CDR1 is SGHDN and CDR2 is FVKESK. V lost 3 bases, J lost 10 bases, and 19 bases lay in between. The CDR3 loop is CASSHNHRESLSPLHF. The CDR3 DNA sequence: TGTGCCAGCAGCCACAACCACAGGGAATCGCTGTCACCCCTCCACTTT.

Remarks on this clone: One junction end does not reproduce the germline sequence, and a read error may be involved. V usage is TRBV10-3 and J usage is TRBJ2-7, with D unclear. The CDR3 runs 13 residues. CDR1 is ENHRY, CDR2 SYGVKD, per germline. CDR3 sequence reads: CASSPSEPYEQYF. DNA of the CDR3: TGTGCCAGCAGTCCCTCTGAGCCCTACGAGCAGTACTTC.

This clone was counted only a few times. The chain uses TRBV4-1 and TRBJ1-2, with TRBD1 matching 10 bases. Germline V lookup: CDR1 MGHRA, CDR2 YSYEKL. This CDR3 is 16 amino acids long. V lost 0 bases to trimming and J lost 8 bases; unmatched junction nucleotides: 9. CDR3 in amino acids: CASSQEGTGADTGYTF. CDR3 bases: TGCGCCAGCAGCCAAGAAGGGACAGGGGCGGATACGGGCTACACCTTC.

The chain combines TRBV10-2 with TRBJ1-2; the match to TRBD1 covers 8 bases. The trim removed 2 bases at V and 4 bases at J, leaving 9 bases unmatched. In germline, CDR1 is WSHSY, CDR2 SAAADI. This CDR3 has 16 residues. CDR3: CASSEIEGQAFYGYTF. The CDR3 region has the DNA TGCGCCAGCAGTGAGATCGAGGGACAGGCCTTCTATGGCTACACCTTC.

This clone has only a few counts. The chain links TRBV6-4 to TRBJ2-1; D is unclear. This CDR3 spans 15 amino acids. Trimming took off 0 bases at V and 7 bases at J, with 13 bases between the two ends. Per the germline V gene, CDR1 is MRHNA and CDR2 is SNTAGT. The CDR3 spells CASSDSSLVKNEQFF. CDR3 nucleotide sequence: TGTGCCAGCAGTGACTCGAGCCTAGTTAAGAATGAGCAGTTCTTC.

The J gene is TRBJ1-1, the V gene TRBV5-8; D gene uncertain. V was trimmed by 0 bases and J by 8 bases, leaving 8 bases between them. This CDR3 comprises 12 residues. The germline CDR1 and CDR2 sequences are SGHTS and YDEGEE. The CDR3 region has the DNA TGTGCCAGCAGCTTGGTCGGTCGAGAAGCTTTCTTT. Residues: CASSLVGREAFF. Together with reference TRBV5-8 and TRBJ1-1, the CDR3 gives the full variable domain: EAGVTQSPTHLIKTRGQQATLRCSPISGHTSVYWYQQALGLGLQFLLWYDEGEERNRGNFPPRFSGRQFPNYSSELNVNALELEDSALYLCASSLVGREAFFGQGTRLTVV.

This chain connects TRBV19 to TRBJ1-2; D is ambiguous. This CDR3 is 13 amino acids long. V was shortened by 6 bases and J by 2 bases, with 10 bases between the two germline ends. Per the germline V gene, CDR1 is LNHDA and CDR2 is SQIVND (reference sequence). CDR3 region: CASRTLTNYGYTF. The CDR3 coding sequence is TGTGCCAGTAGGACACTCACGAACTATGGCTACACCTTC.

The chain is built from TRBV18 and TRBJ2-7; TRBD2 matches at 7 bases. Trimming at V came to 6 bases and at J to 1 base, leaving 6 bases not matched to a gene. CDR3 length: 14 residues. Per germline, CDR1 KGHSH and CDR2 LQKENI. The CDR3 loop is CASSLGRGSYEQYF. CDR3 DNA: TGTGCCAGCTCTTTAGGGCGGGGGTCCTACGAGCAGTACTTC.

The rearrangement links TRBV12-5 to TRBJ1-4; 10 nucleotides agree with TRBD1. This CDR3 has 19 residues. V lost 5 bases, J lost 0 bases, and 12 bases stayed unmatched. The V gene's germline CDR1 is LGHNT and CDR2 FRNRAP. The CDR3 loop reads CASGDTGTGAYATNEKLFF. In DNA, the CDR3 is TGTGCTAGTGGTGACACCGGGACAGGGGCCTATGCAACTAATGAAAAACTGTTTTTT.

The gene calls are TRBV6-5 and TRBJ2-3, with 8 bases fitting TRBD2. In germline, CDR1 is MNHEY, CDR2 SVGAGI. The CDR3 has 14 residues. V gave up 6 bases and J gave up 2 bases; unmatched junction bases: 4. The CDR3 is CASSRTSPTDTQYF. DNA of the CDR3: TGTGCCAGCAGCCGGACTAGCCCCACAGATACGCAGTATTTT.

V is TRBV7-2 and J is TRBJ1-6; the D gene is possibly TRBD1 (5 bases). CDR1 SGHTA and CDR2 FQGNSA come from the germline V gene. With 3 bases removed from V and 9 bases from J, the gap between germline ends came to 18 bases. The CDR3 covers 16 residues. CDR3 residues: CASSFNPRGSGSPLHF. In DNA, the CDR3 is TGTGCCAGCAGCTTCAACCCCCGGGGGAGCGGTTCACCCCTCCACTTT.

The chain combines TRBV2 with TRBJ1-2; 8 nucleotides line up with TRBD1. Germline V gives CDR1 SNHLY, CDR2 FYNNEI. CDR3 length: 12 amino acids. V lost 6 bases and J lost 4; bases outside the gene matches: 1. This CDR3 is CASRTGAYGYTF. In DNA form, the CDR3 reads TGTGCCAGCAGGACAGGGGCCTATGGCTACACCTTC. The whole variable domain, filled in from reference TRBV2 and TRBJ1-2, reads EPEVTQTPSHQVTQMGQEVILRCVPISNHLYFYWYRQILGQKVEFLVSFYNNEISEKSEIFDDQFSVERPDGSNFTLKIRSTKLEDSAMYFCASRTGAYGYTFGSGTRLTVV.

The chain employs TRBV5-4 and TRBJ2-3; possibly TRBD2 for D (6 bases). V was trimmed by 4 bases and J by 6 bases, leaving 15 bases between them. Germline values: CDR1 SGHNT, CDR2 YYREEE (reference sequence). This CDR3 is built from 14 residues. The CDR3 protein is CASSAPGAGDTQYF. DNA of the CDR3: TGTGCCAGCAGCGCCCCGGGAGCCGGGGATACGCAGTATTTT.

The gene calls are TRBV19 and TRBJ1-5; D might be TRBD1 (6 bases). Looked up from germline, CDR1 is LNHDA and CDR2 is SQIVND (reference sequence). This CDR3 is built from 14 residues. Trimming removed 1 base at V and 5 bases at J, with 9 bases between. CDR3: CASSIAGAYQPQHF. The CDR3 DNA is TGTGCCAGTAGTATAGCAGGGGCCTATCAGCCCCAGCATTTT.

As regards this clone: The junction and the germline gene differ at one end; a read error may be behind it. The V gene is TRBV5-1, the J gene TRBJ1-3; D might be TRBD1 (6 bases). Germline lookup yields CDR1 SGHRS and CDR2 YFSETQ. The CDR3 consists of 12 residues. In DNA form, the CDR3 reads TGCGCCAGCAGCCCACAGGGAAGCACCATATATTTT. The encoded protein is CASSPQGSTIYF.

This clone has a handful of counts. A far more abundant clone sits one base away, making this likely a read error. V is TRBV9 and J is TRBJ2-1, with 10 bases that match TRBD2. Looked up from germline, CDR1 is SGDLS and CDR2 is YYNGEE. CDR3 length: 15 amino acids. With V trimmed by 3 bases and J by 8 bases, 8 bases remained unmatched. The CDR3 nucleotides read TGTGCCAGCAGCGGGCAGGGGAGCGGGGGGGATGAGCAGTTCTTC. This translates into CASSGQGSGGDEQFF. Combining the CDR3 with reference TRBV9 and TRBJ2-1 gives the whole variable domain DSGVTQTPKHLITATGQRVTLRCSPRSGDLSVYWYQQSLDQGLQFLIQYYNGEERAKGNILERFSAQQFPDLHSELNLSSLELGDSALYFCASSGQGSGGDEQFFGPGTRLTVL.

The CDR3 DNA reads as TGTGCCAGCAGGAGAGCCTCCTCAGATACGCAGTATTTT. It is translated as CASRRASSDTQYF. This chain links TRBV6-5 with TRBJ2-3; D gene unclear. Germline assignment: CDR1 MNHEY and CDR2 SVGAGI. CDR3 length equals 13 residues. Trimming took 6 bases from V and 4 from J, leaving 11 bases between them.

A few counts support this clone. This chain links TRBV7-7 with TRBJ1-4; D call uncertain. This CDR3 comprises 14 residues. Per the germline V gene, CDR1 is SSHAT and CDR2 is FNYEAQ (reference sequence). V was shortened by 5 bases and J by 2 bases, with 9 bases between the two germline ends. The CDR3 loop is CASSPGDTNEKLFF. For the CDR3, the DNA is TGTGCCAGCAGCCCCGGGGATACTAATGAAAAACTGTTTTTT.

The chain joins TRBV15 to TRBJ2-6; possibly TRBD1 for D (5 bases). The CDR3 is 18 amino acids. The germline V and J ends were trimmed by 0 bases and 0 bases, with 12 bases remaining between them. Per germline, CDR1 LNHNV and CDR2 YYDKDF (reference sequence). This CDR3 reads CATSRDQGKVSGANVLTF. For the CDR3, the DNA is TGTGCCACCAGCAGAGATCAGGGAAAGGTCTCTGGGGCCAACGTCCTGACTTTC.

This clone was seen more than once but under ten times. The chain couples TRBV2 to TRBJ1-2; tentatively, D is TRBD1 (5 bases). V was pared by 6 bases and J by 5 bases, with 10 bases between. The CDR3 is 12 amino acids. Germline V gene lookup returns CDR1 SNHLY and CDR2 FYNNEI. CDR3 nucleotides: TGTGCCAGCAGGCCTCCAGGGTATGGCTACACCTTC. It translates to CASRPPGYGYTF.

About this clone itself: This likely came from a read error, as a far larger clone is one base away. This chain connects TRBV5-1 to TRBJ1-3; D not resolved. The germline V and J ends were trimmed by 4 bases and 0 bases, with 20 bases remaining between them. The CDR3 contains 18 residues. Germline V gene sequence: CDR1 SGHRS, CDR2 YFSETQ. This CDR3 reads CASSPGPYTPYSGNTIYF. DNA for the CDR3: TGCGCCAGCAGCCCCGGTCCATACACTCCTTACTCTGGAAACACCATATATTTT.

This clone showed up just a few times. The rearrangement uses TRBV5-1 and TRBJ1-2, with 9 bases aligning to TRBD1. V lost 2 bases and J lost 8; bases outside the gene matches: 7. From germline, CDR1 is SGHRS and CDR2 YFSETQ. This CDR3 has 14 residues. CDR3 sequence reads: CASSFLDRGEGYTF. The CDR3 region has the DNA TGCGCCAGCAGCTTCCTGGACAGGGGAGAGGGCTACACCTTC.

V gene TRBV7-2 combines with J gene TRBJ2-7, with D uncertain. V was pared by 3 bases and J by 9 bases, with 18 bases between. The CDR3 spans 14 residues. CDR1 is SGHTA and CDR2 is FQGNSA in the germline V gene. CDR3 sequence (DNA): TGTGCCAGCAGCTTTAAGTACGGGCCCTCGGTGCAGTACTTC. Translation: CASSFKYGPSVQYF.

This clone was seen only a few times. This rearrangement joins TRBV7-9 to TRBJ1-3, with 9 positions matching TRBD1. J gave up 4 bases and V 1 base, and 11 bases lay outside the gene matches. This CDR3 contains 18 residues. The V gene's germline CDR1 is SEHNR and CDR2 FQNEAQ (reference sequence). The CDR3 loop reads CASSLVLLAGTGGNTIYF. DNA for the CDR3: TGTGCCAGCAGCTTAGTACTTCTCGCGGGGACAGGGGGAAACACCATATATTTT.

V and J are TRBV2 and TRBJ1-6; unclear D gene. Trimming pared 6 bases from V and 6 bases from J, leaving 6 bases between. CDR3 length: 12 residues. The germline CDR1 and CDR2 sequences are SNHLY and FYNNEI. The CDR3, as DNA: TGTGCCAGCAGACGGATTAATTCACCCCTCCACTTT. Translated, it gives CASRRINSPLHF. Complete variable domain (other parts from reference TRBV2 and TRBJ1-6): EPEVTQTPSHQVTQMGQEVILRCVPISNHLYFYWYRQILGQKVEFLVSFYNNEISEKSEIFDDQFSVERPDGSNFTLKIRSTKLEDSAMYFCASRRINSPLHFGNGTRLTVT.

The chain carries TRBV15 and TRBJ1-6; 7 bases are shared with TRBD1. Looked up from germline, CDR1 is LNHNV and CDR2 is YYDKDF (reference sequence). The CDR3 loop spans 15 amino acids. V lost 6 bases to trimming and J lost 6 bases; unmatched junction nucleotides: 8. The DNA of the CDR3 is TGTGCCACCAGAGCCCCGACAGGGCGTAATTCACCCCTCCACTTT. This translates into CATRAPTGRNSPLHF.

The rearrangement joins TRBV11-2 to TRBJ2-3; 13 nucleotides align to TRBD2. CDR1 is SGHAT and CDR2 is FQNNGV in the germline V gene. V gave up 5 bases and J gave up 5 bases; unmatched junction bases: 13. The CDR3 consists of 18 residues. Here the CDR3 reads CASSPRLLAGGPGDTQYF. Here the CDR3 DNA reads TGTGCCAGCAGCCCCCGGCTACTAGCGGGGGGGCCCGGAGATACGCAGTATTTT.

This chain connects TRBV19 to TRBJ1-5, with unresolved D. This CDR3 is built from 11 residues. Trimming took 4 bases from V and 10 from J, leaving 8 bases between them. Germline V gives CDR1 LNHDA, CDR2 SQIVND (reference sequence). The CDR3 sequence is CASSTMAPQHF. CDR3 in DNA: TGTGCCAGTAGTACTATGGCCCCCCAGCATTTT.

This clone was recorded a few times. The gene calls are TRBV30 and TRBJ2-2, with D tentatively TRBD2 (6 bases). Between the trimmed V and J ends, which lost 2 bases and 7 bases, there was a span of 17 bases. There are 15 residues in the CDR3. Per germline, CDR1 GTSNPN and CDR2 SVGIG (reference sequence). CDR3 sequence: CAWSPGLTLIGELFF. The CDR3 DNA is TGTGCCTGGAGTCCGGGACTTACCCTCATCGGGGAGCTGTTTTTT.

V is TRBV6-5 and J is TRBJ2-7; D may be TRBD1 or TRBD2 (6 bases each). The V end lost 8 bases, the J end lost 1 base, and 12 bases lay between the germline ends. In germline, CDR1 is MNHEY, CDR2 SVGAGI. CDR3 size: 13 residues. CDR3 sequence: CASVGGTSYEQYF. Written as DNA, the CDR3 is TGTGCCAGCGTCGGGGGCACTTCCTACGAGCAGTACTTC.

V gene TRBV2 combines with J gene TRBJ1-5, with no clear D. This CDR3 region has 13 residues. Germline lookup yields CDR1 SNHLY and CDR2 FYNNEI. Trimming removed 1 base at V and 6 bases at J, with 7 bases between. The CDR3 coding sequence is TGTGCCAGCAGTGAAGGGTATACTCAGCCCCAGCATTTT. It yields the protein CASSEGYTQPQHF.